The 7 T cell receptor beta chains below all came from one sample that was sequenced in a study of identical twins. Each CDR3 protein is one row after TCRdb ran MiXCR on the 5' RACE reads. The sample holds more than 350,000 distinct CDR3 sequences, approximately 8.7% seen once. The sequenced material came from naive T cells sorted from blood. The receptors come from a woman aged 45-59 years in good health.

A single count supports this clonotype. The chain uses TRBV20-1 and TRBJ1-4; D is uncertain. Germline V CDR1 and CDR2: DFQATT, SNEGSKA (reference sequence). CDR3 size: 12 residues. V lost 5 bases and J lost 7, with 11 bases in between. The CDR3 sequence: CSARPEGEKLFF. The CDR3 DNA is TGCAGTGCTCGCCCTGAGGGTGAAAAACTGTTTTTT.

This clonotype was picked up many times. The chain uses TRBV6-5 and TRBJ1-1; D is unclear. V was trimmed by 0 bases and J by 4 bases, leaving 6 bases between them. The CDR3 loop spans 13 amino acids. The germline V gene encodes CDR1 MNHEY and CDR2 SVGAGI. In nucleotides, the CDR3 is TGTGCCAGCAGTTACTCGGTGGGCACTGAAGCTTTCTTT. It specifies CASSYSVGTEAFF.

This chain connects TRBV4-1 to TRBJ2-7; 10 positions agree with TRBD2. Germline CDR1 MGHRA, CDR2 YSYEKL. Trimming cost V 2 bases and J 0 bases; bases outside gene matches: 4. The CDR3 is made up of 16 amino acids. Written as DNA, the CDR3 is TGCGCCAGCAGCCAACTAGCGGGAGCCAACTCCTACGAGCAGTACTTC. The encoded protein is CASSQLAGANSYEQYF.

In its sample, this clonotype was seen a few times. The J gene is TRBJ1-3, the V gene TRBV2; tentative D call: TRBD1 (6 bases). The CDR3 covers 12 residues. The V end was cut by 7 bases, the J end by 5 bases, with 9 bases between. The germline V gene has CDR1 SNHLY and CDR2 FYNNEI. CDR3 loop: CASTDSRNTIYF. The CDR3 DNA reads as TGTGCCAGCACGGACAGCCGAAACACCATATATTTT. Filled out from reference TRBV2 and TRBJ1-3, the complete variable domain reads EPEVTQTPSHQVTQMGQEVILRCVPISNHLYFYWYRQILGQKVEFLVSFYNNEISEKSEIFDDQFSVERPDGSNFTLKIRSTKLEDSAMYFCASTDSRNTIYFGEGSWLTVV.

There are many counts of this clonotype. The chain employs TRBV5-4 and TRBJ2-1, with TRBD2 identical over 11 bases. Losses at the gene ends were 5 bases for V and 8 bases for J; bases not matched to a gene: 6. CDR1 and CDR2 from the germline V gene are SGHNT and YYREEE (reference sequence). CDR3 size: 14 residues. CDR3 protein: CASSTSGRSDEQFF. CDR3 in DNA: TGTGCCAGCAGTACTAGCGGGAGAAGCGATGAGCAGTTCTTC.

CDR3 protein: CASSRTGGVAGELFF. CDR3 DNA sequence: TGTGCCAGCAGCAGAACAGGGGGCGTCGCCGGGGAGCTGTTTTTT. V usage is TRBV12-3 or TRBV12-4 and J usage is TRBJ2-2, with 9 bases identical to TRBD1. CDR3 length equals 15 residues. The ends lost 6 bases at V and 6 bases at J; junction bases unmatched: 8.

This clonotype was observed many times. This chain joins TRBV6-1 and TRBJ1-1, with D perhaps TRBD1 (6 bases). Between the trimmed V and J ends, which lost 11 bases and 2 bases, there was a span of 18 bases. CDR3 length: 14 residues. Germline V lookup: CDR1 MNHNS, CDR2 SASEGT. The CDR3 region is CAVGRGGINTEAFF. CDR3 in DNA: TGTGCCGTCGGGAGGGGGGGAATTAACACTGAAGCTTTCTTT.